These T cell receptor beta chains were read from a single sample in a study of shared clonotypes between healthy human individuals. Some clones are missing from TCRdb's copy, which holds only in-frame ones; the method was immunoSEQ multiplex PCR. The data hold 450,000 to 500,000 clones, with approximately 80% observed a single time. The specimen sequenced was PBMCs. These receptors originate from a woman aged 40 to 50 in good health. Some clones in this sample may be carry-over from other donors' samples. Each CDR3 is given with its conserved first and last residue. The D gene is left open where the match is weak. Rows may omit the clone size; those that give it use once, few, many or a size class.

14 | - | TRBJ2-5 | - | TRBV5-1 | CASSLGSSQETQYF | TGCGCCAGCAGCTTGGGTTCGTCGCAAGAGACCCAGTACTTC
13 | - | TRBJ2-7 | - | TRBV7-2 | CASSSSVLDVKYF | TGTGCCAGCAGCTCCTCTGTACTAGATGTGAAGTACTTC
16 | - | TRBJ1-4 | - | TRBV7-2 | CASSLGVGNANEKLFF | TGTGCCAGCAGCTTAGGGGTGGGCAACGCTAATGAAAAACTGTTTTTT
14 | - | TRBJ1-1 | - | TRBV21-1 | CASRGAPRGPEAFF | TGTGCCAGCCGGGGGGCGCCTCGCGGCCCTGAAGCTTTCTTT
12 | many | TRBJ2-7 | - | TRBV29-1 | CSVVGGSYEQYF | TGCAGCGTTGTGGGCGGCTCCTACGAGCAGTACTTC
14 | - | TRBJ2-5 | TRBD2 | TRBV19 | CASSALAVQETQYF | TGTGCCAGTAGCGCACTAGCGGTTCAAGAGACCCAGTACTTC
14 | - | TRBJ1-1 | - | TRBV5-1 | CASSFGTGNTEAFF | TGCGCCAGCAGCTTCGGAACAGGTAACACTGAAGCTTTCTTT
12 | - | TRBJ2-6 | - | TRBV2 | CASRNGANVLTF | TGTGCCAGCAGGAATGGGGCCAACGTCCTGACTTTC
16 | many | TRBJ2-2 | - | TRBV28 | CASRPRGGGASGELFF | TGTGCCAGCAGGCCGAGGGGAGGGGGCGCTTCCGGGGAGCTGTTTTTT
14 | - | TRBJ1-2 | - | TRBV6-1 | CASSEETVVSLYTF | TGTGCCAGCAGTGAAGAGACGGTGGTTTCCCTCTACACCTTC
16 | - | TRBJ2-1 | TRBD2 | TRBV5-1 | CASSLVGVAGVNEQFF | TGCGCCAGCAGCTTGGTTGGGGTAGCGGGAGTGAATGAGCAGTTCTTC
14 | - | TRBJ2-7 | - | TRBV5-1 | CASSPAEWGGEQYF | TGCGCCAGCAGTCCGGCGGAGTGGGGCGGCGAGCAGTACTTC
15 | few | TRBJ2-2 | TRBD2 | TRBV5-6 | CASSFYAGGTGELFF | TGTGCCAGCAGCTTTTACGCGGGAGGTACCGGGGAGCTGTTTTTT
12 | - | TRBJ1-5 | - | TRBV27 | CASSPLGGPQHF | TGTGCCAGCAGCCCTCTGGGGGGGCCCCAGCATTTT
16 | - | TRBJ2-7 | - | TRBV5-5 | CASKYTGRLSSYEQYF | TGTGCCAGCAAGTATACCGGACGGTTGAGCTCCTACGAGCAGTACTTC
13 | - | TRBJ1-1 | - | TRBV11-2 | CASSKDRNTEAFF | TGTGCCAGCAGCAAGGACAGGAACACTGAAGCTTTCTTT
16 | - | TRBJ2-1 | - | TRBV7-7 | CASSLGEVWDNNEQFF | TGTGCCAGCAGCTTAGGTGAGGTATGGGACAACAATGAGCAGTTCTTC
13 | - | TRBJ1-1 | - | TRBV18 | CASSLGENTEAFF | TGTGCCAGCTCACTCGGAGAGAACACTGAAGCTTTCTTT
13 | - | TRBJ2-2 | - | TRBV30 | CACRQGRTGELFF | TGTGCCTGTAGGCAGGGACGAACCGGGGAGCTGTTTTTT
14 | many | TRBJ1-3 | - | TRBV4-3 | CASSPSTQRDTIYF | TGCGCCAGCAGCCCCTCGACCCAGAGGGACACCATATATTTT
13 | - | TRBJ2-5 | - | TRBV7-3 | CASSWGPSETQYF | TGTGCCAGCAGCTGGGGACCTTCGGAGACCCAGTACTTC
14 | - | TRBJ1-5 | - | TRBV6-5 | CASSYSRGDQPQHF | TGTGCCAGCAGTTACTCGAGGGGGGATCAGCCCCAGCATTTT
15 | few | TRBJ2-1 | TRBD2 | TRBV4-2 | CASSQELAGVDEQFF | TGTGCCAGCAGCCAAGAACTAGCGGGAGTCGATGAGCAGTTCTTC
13 | - | TRBJ2-7 | TRBD2 | TRBV28 | CASWGGPVYEQYF | TGTGCCAGCTGGGGGGGACCAGTCTACGAGCAGTACTTC
16 | - | TRBJ2-1 | - | TRBV5-1 | CASSLVIGRMYNEQFF | TGCGCCAGCAGCTTGGTGATTGGACGGATGTACAATGAGCAGTTCTTC
15 | - | TRBJ2-7 | - | TRBV4-2 | CASSQARGIAYEQYF | TGTGCCAGCAGCCAAGCAAGGGGAATTGCCTACGAGCAGTACTTC
13 | - | TRBJ2-7 | - | TRBV27 | CASSVLGGYEQYF | TGTGCCAGCAGTGTACTCGGGGGCTACGAGCAGTACTTC
13 | - | TRBJ1-2 | - | TRBV30 | CAWSAGRNYGYTF | TGTGCCTGGAGTGCCGGGAGGAACTATGGCTACACCTTC
13 | few | TRBJ1-1 | - | TRBV19 | CASSAQRNTEAFF | TGTGCCAGTAGTGCTCAGAGGAACACTGAAGCTTTCTTT
13 | - | TRBJ1-1 | - | TRBV7-2 | CASSLWVNTEAFF | TGTGCCAGCAGCCTTTGGGTGAACACTGAAGCTTTCTTT
13 | - | TRBJ2-3 | - | TRBV11-2 | CASSLVSTDTQYF | TGTGCCAGCAGCTTAGTGTCCACAGATACGCAGTATTTT
15 | once | TRBJ2-2 | - | TRBV5-1 | CASSFQGSNTGELFF | TGCGCCAGCAGCTTCCAGGGGTCTAACACCGGGGAGCTGTTTTTT
13 | - | TRBJ2-3 | TRBD1 | TRBV6-1 | CASADRVGDTQYF | TGTGCCAGCGCCGACAGGGTTGGAGATACGCAGTATTTT
15 | - | TRBJ2-3 | TRBD2 | TRBV9 | CASSVTSGSSDTQYF | TGTGCCAGCAGCGTAACTAGCGGGAGTTCAGATACGCAGTATTTT
13 | - | TRBJ2-7 | - | TRBV7-8 | CASSGVSSYEQYF | TGTGCCAGCAGCGGGGTGAGCTCCTACGAGCAGTACTTC
11 | - | TRBJ2-7 | - | TRBV29-1 | CSVERSNEQYF | TGCAGCGTTGAACGATCCAACGAGCAGTACTTC
14 | - | TRBJ2-4 | - | TRBV2 | CASRGNTAKNIQYF | TGTGCCAGCAGGGGTAACACAGCCAAAAACATTCAGTACTTC
15 | once | TRBJ2-4 | - | TRBV6-5 | CASSFDGLAKNIQYF | TGTGCCAGCAGTTTTGACGGACTAGCCAAAAACATTCAGTACTTC
14 | - | TRBJ1-2 | - | TRBV28 | CASSLTQINYGYTF | TGTGCCAGCAGTTTAACACAGATTAACTATGGCTACACCTTC
15 | once | TRBJ1-5 | TRBD1 | TRBV18 | CASSYNRGSNQPQHF | TGTGCCAGCTCATACAACAGGGGTAGCAATCAGCCCCAGCATTTT
14 | few | TRBJ2-5 | - | TRBV7-8 | CASSLNRNQETQYF | TGTGCCAGCAGCTTAAACCGTAACCAAGAGACCCAGTACTTC
11 | - | TRBJ2-5 | - | TRBV30 | CAWSPIGTQYF | TGTGCCTGGAGTCCAATAGGGACCCAGTACTTC
14 | - | TRBJ1-1 | - | TRBV15 | CATSRDLTGTEAFF | TGTGCCACCAGCAGAGATCTGACAGGCACTGAAGCTTTCTTT
15 | - | TRBJ2-7 | - | TRBV4-1 | CASSLTSTVFYEQYF | TGCGCCAGCAGCTTGACGTCGACAGTTTTCTACGAGCAGTACTTC
15 | - | TRBJ1-5 | - | TRBV7-8 | CASSLGVVSNQPQHF | TGTGCCAGCAGCTTAGGCGTGGTTAGCAATCAGCCCCAGCATTTT
16 | - | TRBJ1-3 | - | TRBV11-2 | CASRPRTGLSGNTIYF | TGTGCCAGCAGACCGAGAACAGGGCTCTCTGGAAACACCATATATTTT
15 | - | TRBJ1-3 | - | TRBV11-2 | CASSRTGSPGNTIYF | TGTGCCAGCAGCAGAACAGGGAGCCCTGGAAACACCATATATTTT
17 | - | TRBJ2-3 | TRBD2 | TRBV5-1 | CASSSTSGAASTDTQYF | TGCGCCAGCAGCTCTACTAGCGGAGCCGCTAGCACAGATACGCAGTATTTT
15 | - | TRBJ2-2 | - | TRBV10-2 | CASSESNRGTGELFF | TGCGCCAGCAGTGAGTCGAACCGGGGCACCGGGGAGCTGTTTTTT
12 | - | TRBJ2-5 | - | TRBV30 | CAWTRGPNEQYF | TGTGCCTGGACCCGAGGGCCAAATGAGCAGTACTTC
15 | - | TRBJ1-3 | - | TRBV7-9 | CASSLGTPTGNTIYF | TGTGCCAGCAGCTTAGGTACACCCACTGGAAACACCATATATTTT